This TCR beta chain originates from a study of Ad26.COV2.S vaccination and SARS-CoV-2 variants. Stated treatment: around 19 received Ad26.COV2.S at low or high dose, single or two shots; five or six received placebo; per-sample allocation not given. Sampling occurred on day 63 after the first vaccine or placebo injection. General study findings and limits: Among vaccine recipients, spike-specific TCR breadth exceeded that of placebo recipients.

About this clone: As yet, its antigen is unknown.

The CDR3 is 11 amino acids. Trimming took off 7 bases at V and 8 bases at J, with 11 bases between the two ends. Libraries were prepared by immunoSEQ multiplex PCR; TCRdb keeps only in-frame clonotypes and omits some of them. This table has 380,000 or so clones, around four fifths appearing once. The input for sequencing was peripheral blood, taken in a trial of Ad26.COV2.S vaccine versus placebo. This clonotype originated in a person between 18 and 60 years old who received the Ad26.COV2.S COVID-19 vaccine or a placebo. V and J are TRBV12-3 or TRBV12-4 and TRBJ1-2, with D unclear. This CDR3 is CASTTDWGYTF. The DNA for the CDR3 is TGTGCCAGCACCACAGACTGGGGCTACACCTTC.